This is a list of T cell receptor beta chains from one sample in a study of blood T cell repertoires in COVID-19. Sequencing was performed with immunoSEQ multiplex PCR; in TCRdb, only in-frame clones are kept and a portion is missing. The sample yields about 220,000 clones, almost 90% seen once. The sequencing input was PBMCs or T cells enriched from blood (not recorded which). All receptors come from a woman aged 45-65 years with acute COVID-19. The CDR3 runs from the conserved cysteine through the conserved F or W. The D gene is left open where the match is weak. Clone size is shown for a subset of rows, as once, few, many or a class of expanded clone.

TRBD1 TRBJ1-1 - TRBV18 15 TGTGCCAGCTCGCTTGCCGGGACAGGGCAAACTGAAGCTTTCTTT CASSLAGTGQTEAFF
- TRBJ1-2 - TRBV7-2 13 TGTGCCAGCAGCTTGCAGGGCACCTATGGCTACACCTTC CASSLQGTYGYTF
- TRBJ1-2 - TRBV6-5 13 TGTGCCAGCAGTCCAATCTATCTCATTGGCTACACCTTC CASSPIYLIGYTF
TRBD1 TRBJ1-6 - TRBV18 15 TGTGCCAGCTCACCGGGGACAGGGGTTACAACACCCCTCCACTTT CASSPGTGVTTPLHF
- TRBJ2-3 - TRBV7-2 14 TGTGCCAGCAGCTCATACTCGAGCACAGATACGCAGTATTTT CASSSYSSTDTQYF
TRBD1 TRBJ2-2 - TRBV7-8 15 TGTGCCAGCAGCGTACTTGGGACAGACACCGGGGAGCTGTTTTTT CASSVLGTDTGELFF
TRBD1 TRBJ1-2 - TRBV24-1 16 TGTGCCACCAGTGACCCCGGGACAGGGGATGCCTATGGCTACACCTTC CATSDPGTGDAYGYTF
TRBD2 TRBJ2-3 - TRBV2 16 TGTGCCAGCACCCGATGGACTAGCGGGAGTATAAATACGCAGTATTTT CASTRWTSGSINTQYF
- TRBJ1-2 - TRBV7-9 15 TGTGCCAGCAGCTTAGACAGGGCCTGGGTCTATGGCTACACCTTC CASSLDRAWVYGYTF
TRBD1 TRBJ1-1 - TRBV9 13 TGTGCCAGCAGCGGACAGGGGAGCACTGAAGCTTTCTTT CASSGQGSTEAFF
- TRBJ1-2 once TRBV28 15 TGTGCCAGCAGTACCCCCGGGAGCAGAGGAAGTGGCTACACCTTC CASSTPGSRGSGYTF
TRBD1 TRBJ2-1 - TRBV19 15 TGTGCCAGTAGTATAGGGGGGACAGGGAAAAAAGAGCAGTTCTTC CASSIGGTGKKEQFF
- TRBJ1-5 few TRBV3-1/TRBV3-2 16 TGTGCCAGCAGCCAAGACCGGCAGGATAGCAATCAGCCCCAGCATTTT CASSQDRQDSNQPQHF
TRBD1 TRBJ1-1 - TRBV5-1 17 TGCGCCAGCAGCTTGGGACAGGGGGCGCGGATGAACACTGAAGCTTTCTTT CASSLGQGARMNTEAFF
- TRBJ2-7 - TRBV27 16 TGTGCCAGCAGTTTACTTGTGGGCCCCGGCCCCTACGAGCAGTACTTC CASSLLVGPGPYEQYF
- TRBJ2-2 - TRBV6-4 16 TGTGCCAGCAGTGCCGACGACAGGCCCAACACCGGGGAGCTGTTTTTT CASSADDRPNTGELFF
TRBD2 TRBJ2-1 - TRBV4-2 17 TGTGCCAGCAGCCAAGTTTCGGCGGGAGAAACCTACAATGAGCAGTTCTTC CASSQVSAGETYNEQFF
TRBD1 TRBJ2-1 - TRBV7-2 13 TGTGCCAGCAGCGCCGGGACAGGGACTGAGCAGTTCTTC CASSAGTGTEQFF
TRBD1 TRBJ2-1 - TRBV19 15 TGTGCCAGTAGTACGACAGGGGGGTCCTACAATGAGCAGTTCTTC CASSTTGGSYNEQFF
TRBD1 TRBJ2-2 - TRBV3-1/TRBV3-2 14 TGTGCCAGCAGCCGACGACAGGGGGGCGGGGAGCTGTTTTTT CASSRRQGGGELFF
TRBD1 TRBJ1-6 - TRBV10-3 14 TGTGCCATCAGTCAGGGACAGGGGGGGTCACCCCTCCACTTT CAISQGQGGSPLHF
TRBD1 TRBJ1-1 - TRBV28 14 TGTGCCAGCAGTATCGAACAGGGGCACCGGCGAGCTTTCTTT CASSIEQGHRRAFF
TRBD1 TRBJ2-5 - TRBV28 17 TGTGCCAGCACCGCAGAAGGGACAGGGGTGAAAGAAGAGACCCAGTACTTC CASTAEGTGVKEETQYF
- TRBJ1-2 - TRBV3-1/TRBV3-2 16 TGTGCCAGCAGCCCCTCGACAGGCATCGAAGGCTATGGCTACACCTTC CASSPSTGIEGYGYTF
- TRBJ2-1 - TRBV12-3/TRBV12-4 13 TGTGCCAGCAGGTCGGGAGCTTACAATGAGCAGTTCTTC CASRSGAYNEQFF
TRBD1 TRBJ2-5 - TRBV2 14 TGTGCCAGCGGGGACCCGGGACAGTGGGAGACCCAGTACTTC CASGDPGQWETQYF
- TRBJ1-6 - TRBV28 15 TGTGCCAGCATCTTAGGCAGGGCGACAAGATCACCCCTCCACTTT CASILGRATRSPLHF
- TRBJ1-5 - TRBV28 13 TGTGCCAGCAGCCAACGGAACAGTAAGCCCCAGCATTTT CASSQRNSKPQHF
- TRBJ2-7 - TRBV14 17 TGTGCCAGCAGCCAACCAGGACTTGCGTCGGGAATCAACGAGCAGTACTTC CASSQPGLASGINEQYF
- TRBJ1-2 few TRBV27 17 TGTGCCAGCAGTTTATGGGGGCGTCCGGGAAATAACTATGGCTACACCTTC CASSLWGRPGNNYGYTF
TRBD1 TRBJ1-1 - TRBV28 12 TGTGCCAGCAGGACAGGGTCCACTGAAGCTTTCTTT CASRTGSTEAFF
TRBD1 TRBJ1-3 - TRBV19 18 TGTGCCAGTAGTACCACCCTCTACGGGACAGGGTACAGGAACACCATATATTTT CASSTTLYGTGYRNTIYF
- TRBJ2-2 - TRBV29-1 14 TGCAGCGTTGGTTGGGGCGCAGGCACCGGGGAGCTGTTTTTT CSVGWGAGTGELFF
TRBD2 TRBJ2-3 - TRBV5-4 16 TGTGCCAGCAGCTTAAGACTAGCGGGGCGCACAGATACGCAGTATTTT CASSLRLAGRTDTQYF
- TRBJ2-1 - TRBV7-9 15 TGTGCCAGCAGCTTACGCGGGGAAATCTACAATGAGCAGTTCTTC CASSLRGEIYNEQFF
TRBD1 TRBJ2-7 - TRBV5-1 15 TGCGCCAGCAGCTTCTCCGGACAGGGTCTCTACGAGCAGTACTTC CASSFSGQGLYEQYF
TRBD2 TRBJ2-2 - TRBV10-3 18 TGTGCCATCAGTGAGTCGCCTAGCGGGAGTCTTGGCACCGGGGAGCTGTTTTTT CAISESPSGSLGTGELFF
- TRBJ1-2 - TRBV7-8 15 TGTGCCAGCAGCCCTCGGGGAGGATCCCCGAGGGGCTACACCTTC CASSPRGGSPRGYTF
- TRBJ2-7 many TRBV3-1/TRBV3-2 16 TGTGCCAGCAGCCATGGGTTTTGGGGCGCCTCCTACGAGCAGTACTTC CASSHGFWGASYEQYF
TRBD1 TRBJ2-7 - TRBV11-2 15 TGTGCCAGCAGCCTATTAGGGACAGTCTCCTACGAGCAGTACTTC CASSLLGTVSYEQYF
- TRBJ1-1 - TRBV29-1 13 TGCAGCGTTGGTACAGGTATAAGGACTGAAGCTTTCTTT CSVGTGIRTEAFF
- TRBJ2-2 - TRBV3-1/TRBV3-2 14 TGTGCCAGCAGCAGGGGCGGGAACACCGGGGAGCTGTTTTTT CASSRGGNTGELFF
TRBD1 TRBJ1-1 few TRBV30 15 TGTGCCTGGGGGACAGGGCTTCTAATGAACACTGAAGCTTTCTTT CAWGTGLLMNTEAFF
- TRBJ1-5 - TRBV6-6 16 TGTGCCAGCAGTTACTCTAAGGGGGTTTCCAATCAGCCCCAGCATTTT CASSYSKGVSNQPQHF